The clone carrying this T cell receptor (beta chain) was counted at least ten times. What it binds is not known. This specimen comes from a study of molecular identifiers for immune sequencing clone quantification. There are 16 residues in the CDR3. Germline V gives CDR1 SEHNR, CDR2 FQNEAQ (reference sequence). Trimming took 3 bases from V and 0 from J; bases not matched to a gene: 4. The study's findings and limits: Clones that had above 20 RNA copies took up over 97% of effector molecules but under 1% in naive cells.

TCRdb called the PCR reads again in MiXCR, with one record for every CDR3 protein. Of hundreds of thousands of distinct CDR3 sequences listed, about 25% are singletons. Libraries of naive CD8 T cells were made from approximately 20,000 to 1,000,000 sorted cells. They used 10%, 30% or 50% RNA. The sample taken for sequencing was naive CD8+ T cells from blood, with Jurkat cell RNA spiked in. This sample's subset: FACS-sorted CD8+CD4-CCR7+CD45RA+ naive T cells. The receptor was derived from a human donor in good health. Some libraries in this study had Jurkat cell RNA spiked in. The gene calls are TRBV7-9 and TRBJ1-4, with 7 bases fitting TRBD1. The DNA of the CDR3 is TGTGCCAGCAGCTTGAATACAGGGGCAACTAATGAAAAACTGTTTTTT. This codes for CASSLNTGATNEKLFF. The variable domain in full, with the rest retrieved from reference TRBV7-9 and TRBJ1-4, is DTGVSQNPRHKITKRGQNVTFRCDPISEHNRLYWYRQTLGQGPEFLTYFQNEAQLEKSRLLSDRFSAERPKGSFSTLEIQRTEQGDSAMYLCASSLNTGATNEKLFFGSGTQLSVL.